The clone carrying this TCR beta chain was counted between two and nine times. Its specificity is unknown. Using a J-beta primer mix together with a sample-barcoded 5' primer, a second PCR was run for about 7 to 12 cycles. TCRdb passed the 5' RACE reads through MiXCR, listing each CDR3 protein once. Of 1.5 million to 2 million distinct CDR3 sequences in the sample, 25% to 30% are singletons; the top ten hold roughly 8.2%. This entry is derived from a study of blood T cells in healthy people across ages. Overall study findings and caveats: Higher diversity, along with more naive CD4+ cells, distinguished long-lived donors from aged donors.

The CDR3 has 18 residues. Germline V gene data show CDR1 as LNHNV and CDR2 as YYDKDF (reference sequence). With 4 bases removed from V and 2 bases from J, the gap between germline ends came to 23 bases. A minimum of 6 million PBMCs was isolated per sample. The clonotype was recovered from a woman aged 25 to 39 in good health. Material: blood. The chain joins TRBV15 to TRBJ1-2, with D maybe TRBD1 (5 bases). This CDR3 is CATSTSTVGREGNYGYTF. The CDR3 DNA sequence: TGTGCCACCAGCACCAGCACAGTCGGCAGGGAGGGGAACTATGGCTACACCTTC. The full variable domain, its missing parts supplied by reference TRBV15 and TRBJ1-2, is DAMVIQNPRYQVTQFGKPVTLSCSQTLNHNVMYWYQQKSSQAPKLLFHYYDKDFNNEADTPDNFQSRRPNTSFCFLDIRSPGLGDTAMYLCATSTSTVGREGNYGYTFGSGTRLTVV.